Following are 29 T cell receptor beta chains from one sample sequenced in a study of T cells in Graves' hyperthyroidism and ophthalmopathy. What was amplified from RNA transcripts were TCR beta CDR3 regions. TCR CDR3 regions were first amplified by RT-PCR with HTBI primers. TCRdb used MiXCR to reprocess the multiplex PCR reads, holding one entry per CDR3 protein. Seen here are roughly 99,000 distinct CDR3 sequences, 15% to 20% observed once, and the top ten hold 40% to 50%. Sequenced material: blood. The receptors were sampled from a woman aged 50 to 65 with Graves' hyperthyroidism.

A note on this clonotype: Possible read error: a much larger clone is one base away. The genes are TRBV20-1 and TRBJ1-2; D not resolved. This CDR3 contains 13 residues. Germline CDR1 DFQATT, CDR2 SNEGSKA (reference sequence). CDR3 amino acids: CSAAPKLGYGYAF. The CDR3 coding sequence is TGCAGTGCCGCGCCCAAATTGGGGTATGGCTACGCCTTC.

Many counts were recorded for this clonotype. The chain uses TRBV19 and TRBJ2-1, with D perhaps matching TRBD2 (6 bases). Germline-derived CDR1 and CDR2 are LNHDA and SQIVND (reference sequence). The CDR3 length is 15 residues. The V end was cut by 3 bases, the J end by 0 bases, with 9 bases between. The CDR3 DNA follows: TGTGCCAGTAGTATGGGACTGAGCTCCTACAATGAGCAGTTCTTC. It encodes CASSMGLSSYNEQFF.

This clonotype was recorded many times. V usage is TRBV5-1 and J usage is TRBJ2-1, with TRBD2 as a possible D gene (5 bases). Between the trimmed V and J ends, which lost 2 bases and 6 bases, there was a span of 6 bases. Germline loops: CDR1 SGHRS, CDR2 YFSETQ. The CDR3 sequence is 12 residues long. CDR3 in amino acids: CASSFSGNEQFF. The CDR3 DNA follows: TGCGCCAGCAGCTTCAGCGGCAATGAGCAGTTCTTC.

In its sample, this clonotype was seen many times. The V and J genes are TRBV20-1 and TRBJ2-1; D ambiguous. The V end was cut by 4 bases, the J end by 8 bases, with 15 bases between. CDR1 DFQATT and CDR2 SNEGSKA come from the germline V gene (reference sequence). This CDR3 has 13 amino acids. The CDR3 loop is CSATEPATDEQFF. CDR3 coding DNA: TGCAGTGCTACCGAACCGGCCACGGATGAGCAGTTCTTC.

In this sample, this clonotype turned up many times. The chain uses TRBV6-1 and TRBJ2-1; TRBD2 aligns across 7 bases. V was pared by 3 bases and J by 8 bases, with 10 bases of the junction left unmatched. The V gene's germline CDR1 is MNHNS and CDR2 SASEGT. The CDR3 length is 15 residues. The CDR3 DNA reads as TGTGCCAGCAGTGATCTAGCGGCCGGAGGATATGAGCAGTTCTTC. The encoded protein is CASSDLAAGGYEQFF.

At least ten counts were recorded for this clonotype. This chain links TRBV20-1 with TRBJ2-1, with D tentatively TRBD1 or TRBD2 (5 bases each). The CDR3 sequence is 14 residues long. CDR1 and CDR2 (germline): DFQATT, SNEGSKA (reference sequence). V was cut by 5 bases and J by 2 bases, with 13 bases left in between. Written as DNA, the CDR3 is TGCAGTGCTCGGGGCCTGCGGGCCTACAATGAGCAGTTCTTC. Translating gives CSARGLRAYNEQFF.

There are many counts of this clonotype. V is TRBV15 and J is TRBJ1-2, with 12 bases aligning to TRBD1. The CDR3 contains 15 residues. The trim removed 3 bases at V and 4 bases at J, leaving 3 bases unmatched. CDR1 is LNHNV, CDR2 YYDKDF, per germline (reference sequence). The CDR3 region has the DNA TGTGCCACCAGCAGGGGACAGGGGGCTACCTATGGCTACACCTTC. Translation gives CATSRGQGATYGYTF.

This clonotype was counted many times. The J gene is TRBJ2-2, the V gene TRBV12-3 or TRBV12-4; D not resolved. V lost 6 bases, J lost 7 bases, and 12 bases lay in between. The CDR3 is made up of 13 amino acids. The DNA for the CDR3 is TGTGCCAGCAGAAGGCAGATTGACGGGGAGCTGTTTTTT. This sequence encodes CASRRQIDGELFF.

The V call is TRBV27, the J call TRBJ1-5; TRBD1 matches at 8 bases. Germline CDR1 reads MNHEY; CDR2 reads SMNVEV (reference sequence). This CDR3 has 15 amino acids. Unmatched junction bases numbered 6, after V lost 4 bases and J lost 4 bases. For the CDR3, the DNA is TGTGCCAGCAGTTCCCGACAGGGGTTGAATCAGCCCCAGCATTTT. This sequence encodes CASSSRQGLNQPQHF.

There are many counts of this clonotype. The V gene is TRBV2, the J gene TRBJ1-2, with no clear D. Trimming left V 4 bases short and J 0 bases short, with 9 bases between. The germline V gene encodes CDR1 SNHLY and CDR2 FYNNEI. The CDR3 spans 14 residues. CDR3 loop: CASSVDKSNYGYTF. The DNA of the CDR3 is TGTGCCAGCAGTGTTGACAAGTCTAACTATGGCTACACCTTC.

There are many counts of this clonotype. This may stem from a read error, because a much larger clone lies one nucleotide away. The chain has TRBV11-2 and TRBJ2-1; TRBD2 matches at 8 bases. With V trimmed by 5 bases and J by 6 bases, 12 bases remained unmatched. The CDR3 has 16 residues. Germline V gene data show CDR1 as SGHAT and CDR2 as FQNNGV. Here the CDR3 DNA reads TGTGCCAGCAGCCCGAGACTAGCGCAGAGCTGCAATGAGCAGTTCTTC. Translation: CASSPRLAQSCNEQFF.

The table lists this clonotype with many counts. The chain links TRBV12-3 or TRBV12-4 to TRBJ1-6, with D possibly TRBD1 on 5 matching bases. V was shortened by 7 bases and J by 0 bases, with 13 bases between the two germline ends. The CDR3 has 16 amino acids. CDR3 region: CASTQGESSYNSPLHF. CDR3 sequence (DNA): TGTGCCAGCACCCAGGGAGAAAGCTCCTATAATTCACCCCTCCACTTT.

This clonotype was observed at least ten times. This rearrangement joins TRBV7-8 to TRBJ1-4, with 9 bases identical to TRBD1. Trimming at V came to 5 bases and at J to 5 bases, leaving 9 bases not matched to a gene. Germline V CDR1 and CDR2: SGHVS, FQNEAQ. This CDR3 spans 16 amino acids. For the CDR3, the DNA is TGTGCCAGCAGCAGAAGGACAGGGGAGCGGAATGAAAAACTGTTTTTT. It is translated as CASSRRTGERNEKLFF. The full variable domain, rest sourced from reference TRBV7-8 and TRBJ1-4, is GAGVSQSPRYKVAKRGQDVALRCDPISGHVSLFWYQQALGQGPEFLTYFQNEAQLDKSGLPSDRFFAERPEGSVSTLKIQRTQQEDSAVYLCASSRRTGERNEKLFFGSGTQLSVL.

Ten or more counts support this clonotype. The rearrangement links TRBV2 to TRBJ1-2, with D unclear. The V end lost 3 bases, the J end lost 0 bases, and 2 bases lay between the germline ends. The CDR3 totals 12 residues. CDR1 and CDR2 (germline): SNHLY, FYNNEI. The CDR3 loop reads CASSDSNYGYTF. For the CDR3, the DNA is TGTGCCAGCAGTGATTCTAACTATGGCTACACCTTC.

The J gene is TRBJ2-7, the V gene TRBV7-2, with D perhaps TRBD1 (6 bases). Trimming cost V 5 bases and J 4 bases, with 18 bases left between them. In germline, CDR1 is SGHTA, CDR2 FQGNSA. CDR3 length: 15 residues. The CDR3 spells CASSVYGTKDYEQYF. DNA of the CDR3: TGTGCCAGCAGCGTTTACGGGACAAAAGATTACGAGCAGTACTTC.

This clonotype was recorded a few times. This may be a read error: a much more frequent sequence differs by one nucleotide. V and J are TRBV19 and TRBJ1-1, with a weak D call TRBD1 (5 bases). CDR1 is LNHDA and CDR2 is SQIVND in the germline V gene (reference sequence). The CDR3 is made up of 13 amino acids. V lost 5 bases and J 9 bases, leaving 16 bases between the germline ends. The CDR3 protein is CASSPTRGTKAFF. The CDR3 nucleotides are TGTGCCAGTAGTCCGACCCGGGGGACTAAAGCTTTCTTT.

This clonotype has a count of ten or more. This chain links TRBV5-1 with TRBJ1-1; maybe TRBD1 (6 bases). V shed 3 bases and J shed 3 bases, with 12 bases lying between them. Germline V gives CDR1 SGHRS, CDR2 YFSETQ. CDR3 size: 14 residues. The CDR3 here is CASSSKGGDTEAFF. The CDR3 nucleotides are TGCGCCAGCAGCTCGAAGGGGGGAGACACTGAAGCTTTCTTT.

There are many counts of this clonotype. The genes are TRBV20-1 and TRBJ1-1; the D gene is possibly TRBD1 (6 bases). Germline values: CDR1 DFQATT, CDR2 SNEGSKA (reference sequence). The V and J ends lost 0 bases and 1 base respectively, with 9 bases between them. This CDR3 region has 14 residues. CDR3 bases: TGCAGTGCTAGAGAATACAGGGAGAACACTGAAGCTTTCTTT. This codes for CSAREYRENTEAFF.

This clonotype was observed many times. The gene calls are TRBV9 and TRBJ1-6; 7 bases are shared with TRBD1. V trimming: 4 bases; J trimming: 6 bases; junction bases outside the gene matches: 7. Germline CDR1 is SGDLS and CDR2 is YYNGEE. The CDR3 is 15 amino acids. This CDR3 is CASSILGQVNSPLHF. Written as DNA, the CDR3 is TGTGCCAGCAGCATACTAGGACAGGTTAATTCACCCCTCCACTTT.

The rearrangement joins TRBV29-1 to TRBJ2-7, with D perhaps TRBD1 (5 bases). Trimming took off 6 bases at V and 5 bases at J, with 11 bases between the two ends. Germline V lookup: CDR1 SQVTM, CDR2 ANQGSEA. CDR3 length: 11 amino acids. CDR3 in DNA: TGCAGCGTACGAGAACAGGACGAGCAGTACTTC. It specifies CSVREQDEQYF.

At least ten counts were recorded for this clonotype. This chain links TRBV12-3 or TRBV12-4 with TRBJ2-7; 12 nucleotides align to TRBD1. CDR3 length: 16 amino acids. The junction had 8 bases not matched to a gene; V was cut back by 3 bases and J by 5 bases. CDR3: CASSFSGTGGIDEQYF. Written as DNA, the CDR3 is TGTGCCAGCAGTTTTTCGGGGACAGGGGGCATTGACGAGCAGTACTTC.

This clonotype was detected many times. CDR3 protein: CASSVPRGWQACEGEQYF. CDR3 bases: TGTGCCAGCAGCGTACCTCGGGGATGGCAGGCGTGCGAGGGCGAGCAGTACTTC. The chain recombines TRBV9 with TRBJ2-7; TRBD2 might be the D (5 bases). The V end was cut by 1 base, the J end by 6 bases, with 26 bases between. Looked up from germline, CDR1 is SGDLS and CDR2 is YYNGEE. This CDR3 region has 18 residues. Complete variable domain (other parts from reference TRBV9 and TRBJ2-7): DSGVTQTPKHLITATGQRVTLRCSPRSGDLSVYWYQQSLDQGLQFLIQYYNGEERAKGNILERFSAQQFPDLHSELNLSSLELGDSALYFCASSVPRGWQACEGEQYFGPGTRLTVT.

For this clonotype: A junction end diverges from the germline sequence, so it may reflect a read error. The chain employs TRBV6-2 or TRBV6-3 and TRBJ1-1, with TRBD1 as a possible D gene (5 bases). The length of the CDR3 is 13 residues. Germline CDR1 MNHEY, CDR2 SVGEGT. CDR3 DNA sequence: TGTGCCATCAGTGAGTCGGAGGTCAGGGACGCTTTCTTT. It codes for CAISESEVRDAFF.

This clonotype was counted many times. The chain couples TRBV27 to TRBJ1-4; 8 bases map to TRBD1. Trimming removed 5 bases from V and 6 bases from J; junction bases left unmatched: 8. Germline lookup yields CDR1 MNHEY and CDR2 SMNVEV (reference sequence). The CDR3 spans 15 residues. CDR3 nucleotide sequence: TGTGCCAGCAGTCCGCGACAGGGGAAGGATGAAAAACTGTTTTTT. Its translation: CASSPRQGKDEKLFF.

CDR3 sequence: CSALGSYPQETQYF. DNA for the CDR3: TGCAGTGCTCTCGGATCCTACCCCCAAGAGACCCAGTACTTC. This sequence joins TRBV20-1 and TRBJ2-5; D remains unclear. Trimming shortened V by 5 bases and J by 1 base, and 14 bases separated the two germline ends. CDR1 is DFQATT and CDR2 is SNEGSKA in the germline V gene (reference sequence). The CDR3 loop spans 14 amino acids.

At least ten counts were recorded for this clonotype. The rearrangement uses TRBV30 and TRBJ1-5; 9 nucleotides agree with TRBD1. The germline gives CDR1 GTSNPN, CDR2 SVGIG (reference sequence). The ends lost 1 base at V and 7 bases at J; junction bases unmatched: 5. This CDR3 contains 14 residues. For the CDR3, the DNA is TGTGCCTGGAGTGAGGGACAGGGTCACCAGCCCCAGCATTTT. Protein: CAWSEGQGHQPQHF.

This clonotype was recorded at least ten times. This rearrangement joins TRBV4-1 to TRBJ1-5; D unresolved. This CDR3 region has 13 residues. V was cut by 0 bases and J by 6 bases, with 6 bases left in between. Germline V gene sequence: CDR1 MGHRA, CDR2 YSYEKL. The CDR3 DNA reads TGCGCCAGCAGCCAAGATCGAACTCAGCCCCAGCATTTT. This encodes CASSQDRTQPQHF.

In its sample, this clonotype was seen many times. This chain uses TRBV15 with TRBJ2-7, with no clear D. Trimming stripped 1 base from V and 4 bases from J, with 8 bases between. This CDR3 is 13 amino acids long. Germline CDR1 is LNHNV and CDR2 is YYDKDF (reference sequence). CDR3 DNA sequence: TGTGCCACCAGCAGAGTACCTTCTTACGAGCAGTACTTC. Its translation: CATSRVPSYEQYF. Supplemented by reference TRBV15 and TRBJ2-7, the full variable domain reads DAMVIQNPRYQVTQFGKPVTLSCSQTLNHNVMYWYQQKSSQAPKLLFHYYDKDFNNEADTPDNFQSRRPNTSFCFLDIRSPGLGDTAMYLCATSRVPSYEQYFGPGTRLTVT.

In this sample, this clonotype turned up many times. The chain employs TRBV27 and TRBJ2-3; D ambiguous. With 5 bases removed from V and 4 bases from J, the gap between germline ends came to 10 bases. The length of the CDR3 is 13 residues. Germline-derived CDR1 and CDR2 are MNHEY and SMNVEV (reference sequence). Here the CDR3 reads CASSPLGADTQYF. CDR3 bases: TGTGCCAGCAGTCCACTGGGTGCAGATACGCAGTATTTT.